One sample yielded the 19 T cell receptor beta chains listed below, sequenced in a study of shared clonotypes between healthy human individuals. Assay used: immunoSEQ multiplex PCR; TCRdb lists only in-frame clones, some missing. Altogether fewer than 200,000 clones are present, over 80% being singletons, with the ten largest covering more than 0.06%. Sequences were obtained from naive CD4+ T cells sorted from blood. This sample's subset: CD45RA+ positively selected. The receptors derive from a woman aged 30 to 39 in good health.

Note on this clone: The sample contains more than one DNA sequence encoding this CDR3. J is TRBJ1-1 and V is TRBV7-3; D uncertain. V lost 0 bases to trimming and J lost 1 base, with 3 bases between them. Germline lookup yields CDR1 SGHTA and CDR2 FQGTGA. The CDR3 covers 13 residues. The CDR3, as DNA: TGTGCCAGCAGCTTAACCGGGAACACTGAAGCTTTCTTT. The encoded protein is CASSLTGNTEAFF.

The chain recombines TRBV18 with TRBJ2-7; D call uncertain. Germline V gene data show CDR1 as KGHSH and CDR2 as LQKENI. The V end lost 3 bases, the J end lost 0 bases, and 15 bases lay between the germline ends. CDR3 length equals 16 residues. The CDR3 region has the DNA TGTGCCAGCTCACCCTCCCGCGTGGGTACCTCCTACGAGCAGTACTTC. This sequence encodes CASSPSRVGTSYEQYF.

The chain recombines TRBV18 with TRBJ2-7; 13 nucleotides match TRBD2. Per germline, CDR1 KGHSH and CDR2 LQKENI. The CDR3 spans 15 residues. After removal of 3 bases from V and 10 bases from J, the junction contained 9 bases not matched to a gene. DNA of the CDR3: TGTGCCAGCTCACCCGAACTAGCGGGAGGGCCAAGTCAGTACTTC. Translated: CASSPELAGGPSQYF.

This chain links TRBV27 with TRBJ2-1, with TRBD2 identical over 13 bases. Germline lookup yields CDR1 MNHEY and CDR2 SMNVEV (reference sequence). The trim removed 8 bases at V and 9 bases at J, leaving 4 bases unmatched. The CDR3 sequence is 13 residues long. This chain's CDR3 is CASGLAGAPEQFF. CDR3 nucleotides: TGTGCCAGCGGACTAGCGGGAGCGCCTGAGCAGTTCTTC.

The V call is TRBV4-1, the J call TRBJ2-1; D gene unclear. The CDR3 consists of 14 residues. Germline assignment: CDR1 MGHRA and CDR2 YSYEKL. V lost 3 bases, J lost 3 bases, and 9 bases lay in between. Here the CDR3 DNA reads TGCGCCAGCAGCCAGCAGCCCCGCTACAATGAGCAGTTCTTC. Translating gives CASSQQPRYNEQFF.

This chain links TRBV2 with TRBJ2-3; D gene unclear. The length of the CDR3 is 15 residues. The V and J ends lost 5 bases and 1 base respectively, with 13 bases between them. CDR1 and CDR2 (germline): SNHLY, FYNNEI. This CDR3 reads CASSQDHLGTDTQYF. The CDR3 DNA reads as TGTGCCAGCAGTCAGGACCATTTGGGCACAGATACGCAGTATTTT.

The chain is built from TRBV15 and TRBJ2-5; 10 nucleotides match TRBD1. The end of the DNA aligns better with TRBJ2-7, so the J call may be wrong. The CDR3 spans 14 residues. CDR1 is LNHNV, CDR2 YYDKDF, per germline (reference sequence). The CDR3 DNA reads TGTGCCACCAGGAGTCCGGGACAGGGGCACGAGCAGTACTTC. The encoded protein is CATRSPGQGHEQYF.

The chain links TRBV7-3 to TRBJ2-3; D unresolved. The germline V gene encodes CDR1 SGHTA and CDR2 FQGTGA. The CDR3 runs to 13 residues. Trimming shortened V by 8 bases and J by 3 bases, and 12 bases separated the two germline ends. The CDR3 protein is CASAGQGTDTQYF. CDR3 nucleotide sequence: TGTGCCAGCGCAGGTCAAGGGACAGATACGCAGTATTTT. The complete variable domain, with remaining parts taken from reference TRBV7-3 and TRBJ2-3, reads GAGVSQTPSNKVTEKGKYVELRCDPISGHTALYWYRQSLGQGPEFLIYFQGTGAADDSGLPNDRFFAVRPEGSVSTLKIQRTERGDSAVYLCASAGQGTDTQYFGPGTRLTVL.

The chain has TRBV28 and TRBJ2-3; TRBD2 might be the D (6 bases). CDR3 length: 14 amino acids. V gave up 6 bases and J gave up 2 bases, with 12 bases separating them. The V gene's germline CDR1 is MDHEN and CDR2 SYDVKM. The CDR3 DNA reads as TGTGCCAGCAGGGTAGCGGATAACACAGATACGCAGTATTTT. Its translation: CASRVADNTDTQYF.

This clone was seen once. The CDR3 DNA is TGTGCCAGCTCTCTCGAGTCAGATACGCAGTATTTT. Translating it yields CASSLESDTQYF. The rearrangement joins TRBV18 to TRBJ2-3; D unresolved. The germline V gene has CDR1 KGHSH and CDR2 LQKENI. V gave up 6 bases and J gave up 4 bases, with 8 bases separating them. This CDR3 comprises 12 residues.

The chain is built from TRBV27 and TRBJ1-1; 7 bases are a match to TRBD1. The CDR3 is 15 amino acids. The trim removed 5 bases at V and 4 bases at J, leaving 10 bases unmatched. Germline lookup yields CDR1 MNHEY and CDR2 SMNVEV (reference sequence). The CDR3 loop is CASSPTTGESTEAFF. As DNA, the CDR3 is TGTGCCAGCAGTCCCACCACAGGGGAGAGCACTGAAGCTTTCTTT.

J is TRBJ2-7 and V is TRBV27, with 9 bases matching TRBD2. CDR3 size: 18 residues. Germline CDR1 MNHEY, CDR2 SMNVEV (reference sequence). After removal of 5 bases from V and 2 bases from J, the junction contained 16 bases not matched to a gene. The DNA of the CDR3 is TGTGCCAGCAGTCCCAAAAACCTCCTAGCGGGACACACCTACGAGCAGTACTTC. It translates to CASSPKNLLAGHTYEQYF.

The chain couples TRBV2 to TRBJ1-5; 7 bases fit TRBD1. After removal of 2 bases from V and 0 bases from J, the junction contained 7 bases not matched to a gene. Per the germline V gene, CDR1 is SNHLY and CDR2 is FYNNEI. The CDR3 contains 17 residues. The CDR3 sequence is CASSETSGGLSNQPQHF. The CDR3 DNA sequence: TGTGCCAGCAGTGAAACCTCAGGGGGACTTAGCAATCAGCCCCAGCATTTT.

This clone was detected only once. V gene TRBV6-4 combines with J gene TRBJ2-3; 9 positions match TRBD2. Trimming removed 0 bases from V and 0 bases from J; junction bases left unmatched: 7. The V gene's germline CDR1 is MRHNA and CDR2 SNTAGT. This CDR3 is built from 18 residues. CDR3: CASSDSSTAGGSTDTQYF. CDR3 nucleotides: TGTGCCAGCAGTGACTCGAGTACAGCGGGAGGTAGCACAGATACGCAGTATTTT.

There are a few counts of this clone. The CDR3 nucleotides are TGTGCCAGCAGCTTCACGAGGACTGAAGCTTTCTTT. Its protein product is CASSFTRTEAFF. This chain links TRBV7-9 with TRBJ1-1; D is unresolved. This CDR3 contains 12 residues. The germline V gene encodes CDR1 SEHNR and CDR2 FQNEAQ (reference sequence). V dropped 3 bases and J dropped 5 bases, with 7 bases sitting between them.

The chain has TRBV27 and TRBJ2-1, with 9 bases that match TRBD2. Germline CDR1 reads MNHEY; CDR2 reads SMNVEV (reference sequence). The CDR3 is made up of 14 amino acids. With V trimmed by 6 bases and J by 7 bases, 7 bases remained unmatched. The CDR3 nucleotides are TGTGCCAGCAGGCGGGGACTAGCTGCGAATGAGCAGTTCTTC. This gives the protein CASRRGLAANEQFF.

The rearrangement uses TRBV5-1 and TRBJ1-2; unclear D gene. CDR1 and CDR2 from the germline V gene are SGHRS and YFSETQ. There are 14 residues in the CDR3. Trimming took 4 bases from V and 6 from J, leaving 16 bases between them. CDR3 loop: CASSLETAENGYTF. CDR3 nucleotides: TGCGCCAGCAGCCTGGAGACGGCCGAAAATGGCTACACCTTC. The full variable domain, in which reference TRBV5-1 and TRBJ1-2 provide the parts outside the CDR3, is KAGVTQTPRYLIKTRGQQVTLSCSPISGHRSVSWYQQTPGQGLQFLFEYFSETQRNKGNFPGRFSGRQFSNSRSEMNVSTLELGDSALYLCASSLETAENGYTFGSGTRLTVV.

The chain is built from TRBV19 and TRBJ2-1; the D is unclear. The V end was cut by 0 bases, the J end by 7 bases, with 13 bases between. This CDR3 region has 15 residues. The germline V gene encodes CDR1 LNHDA and CDR2 SQIVND (reference sequence). CDR3 bases: TGTGCCAGTAGTATAGAAGGTGGGGTTGGGAATGAGCAGTTCTTC. The encoded protein is CASSIEGGVGNEQFF.

This sequence joins TRBV5-1 and TRBJ1-5, with TRBD1 matching 8 bases. This CDR3 is 16 amino acids long. Germline V lookup: CDR1 SGHRS, CDR2 YFSETQ. V lost 0 bases, J lost 4 bases, and 6 bases stayed unmatched. The CDR3 DNA is TGCGCCAGCAGCTTGGAGGTGACAGGGGAAAATCAGCCCCAGCATTTT. Encoded protein: CASSLEVTGENQPQHF.